The rows below give T cell receptor beta chains drawn from one sample of a study of vaccination and CD4 T cells after COVID-19. Their antigen targets remain unknown. TCRdb ran MiXCR on the PCR reads and lists one entry per CDR3 protein. This table has 9,000 to 15,000 distinct CDR3 sequences, approximately 60% appearing once. The sample taken for sequencing was CD4+ T cells from blood, cultured in vitro. All receptors derive from a human donor who had recovered from COVID-19. Each CDR3 is given with its conserved first and last residue. The order of the fields is D gene, clone size, V gene, J gene, CDR3 protein, CDR3 DNA. A D gene is named only where the DNA matches it firmly. The size field is filled for only some rows; it gives once, few, many or a size class.

D gene: -
clone size: few
V gene: TRBV27
J gene: TRBJ1-2
CDR3 protein: CASGDYYGYTF
CDR3 DNA: TGTGCCAGCGGAGACTACTATGGCTACACCTTC

D gene: -
clone size: -
V gene: TRBV6-1
J gene: TRBJ1-3
CDR3 protein: CASSQDTSSGNTIYF
CDR3 DNA: TGTGCCAGCAGTCAGGACACAAGCTCTGGAAACACCATATATTTT

D gene: TRBD2
clone size: -
V gene: TRBV11-2
J gene: TRBJ2-5
CDR3 protein: CASSLGGVGETQYF
CDR3 DNA: TGTGCCAGCAGCTTGGGGGGGGTCGGAGAGACCCAGTACTTC

D gene: -
clone size: -
V gene: TRBV7-9
J gene: TRBJ1-2
CDR3 protein: CASAKGEGYTF
CDR3 DNA: TGTGCCAGCGCCAAGGGGGAAGGCTACACCTTC

D gene: TRBD2
clone size: -
V gene: TRBV20-1
J gene: TRBJ2-1
CDR3 protein: CSARDWTSGRSGDNEQFF
CDR3 DNA: TGCAGTGCTAGAGATTGGACTAGCGGGAGGTCTGGAGACAATGAGCAGTTCTTC

D gene: -
clone size: -
V gene: TRBV20-1
J gene: TRBJ2-1
CDR3 protein: CSARFGTPANEQFF
CDR3 DNA: TGCAGTGCTAGATTTGGGACCCCTGCGAATGAGCAGTTCTTC

D gene: -
clone size: few
V gene: TRBV20-1
J gene: TRBJ1-1
CDR3 protein: CSARDNQGYTEAFF
CDR3 DNA: TGCAGTGCTAGAGACAACCAGGGGTACACTGAAGCTTTCTTT

D gene: -
clone size: once
V gene: TRBV7-9
J gene: TRBJ2-4
CDR3 protein: CASSLVKNIQYF
CDR3 DNA: TGTGCCAGCAGCTTGGTCAAAAACATTCAGTACTTC

D gene: -
clone size: -
V gene: TRBV15
J gene: TRBJ1-5
CDR3 protein: CATSRAGRDNPPQHF
CDR3 DNA: TGTGCCACCAGCAGAGCCGGCAGGGACAATCCGCCCCAGCATTTT

D gene: TRBD2
clone size: few
V gene: TRBV6-1
J gene: TRBJ2-5
CDR3 protein: CASSELAGGQETQYF
CDR3 DNA: TGTGCCAGCAGTGAACTAGCGGGAGGGCAAGAGACCCAGTACTTC

D gene: TRBD2
clone size: -
V gene: TRBV4-3
J gene: TRBJ2-5
CDR3 protein: CASSQKREGPGETQYF
CDR3 DNA: TGCGCCAGCAGCCAAAAACGGGAGGGCCCGGGAGAGACCCAGTACTTC

D gene: -
clone size: -
V gene: TRBV20-1
J gene: TRBJ1-5
CDR3 protein: CSARSHPTLGFNQPQHF
CDR3 DNA: TGCAGTGCTAGAAGTCACCCGACGCTAGGTTTCAATCAGCCCCAGCATTTT

D gene: -
clone size: -
V gene: TRBV7-9
J gene: TRBJ2-5
CDR3 protein: CASSLVGATGQETQYF
CDR3 DNA: TGTGCCAGCAGCTTAGTGGGGGCGACAGGACAAGAGACCCAGTACTTC

D gene: TRBD2
clone size: -
V gene: TRBV20-1
J gene: TRBJ2-1
CDR3 protein: CSALRLAAYNEQFF
CDR3 DNA: TGCAGTGCTCTTCGGCTAGCGGCCTACAATGAGCAGTTCTTC

D gene: TRBD1
clone size: -
V gene: TRBV6-4
J gene: TRBJ1-5
CDR3 protein: CASSDSKGAKGNQPQHF
CDR3 DNA: TGTGCCAGCAGTGACTCCAAGGGGGCGAAGGGCAATCAGCCCCAGCATTTT

D gene: -
clone size: -
V gene: TRBV5-1
J gene: TRBJ1-2
CDR3 protein: CASSGYRAGYGYTF
CDR3 DNA: TGCGCCAGCAGCGGATACAGGGCTGGGTATGGCTACACCTTC

D gene: TRBD1
clone size: -
V gene: TRBV7-2
J gene: TRBJ1-3
CDR3 protein: CASSRTGRNGNTIYF
CDR3 DNA: TGTGCCAGCAGTCGGACAGGCCGTAACGGAAACACCATATATTTT

D gene: -
clone size: -
V gene: TRBV7-9
J gene: TRBJ2-5
CDR3 protein: CASSLGYQETQYF
CDR3 DNA: TGTGCCAGCAGCTTAGGCTATCAAGAGACCCAGTACTTC

D gene: -
clone size: few
V gene: TRBV7-8
J gene: TRBJ2-3
CDR3 protein: CASSQSLATDTQYF
CDR3 DNA: TGTGCCAGCAGCCAGTCCCTAGCGACAGATACGCAGTATTTT

D gene: -
clone size: few
V gene: TRBV20-1
J gene: TRBJ1-5
CDR3 protein: CSTRFKGRDQPQHF
CDR3 DNA: TGCAGTACCAGATTCAAGGGGCGAGATCAGCCCCAGCATTTT

D gene: -
clone size: -
V gene: TRBV15
J gene: TRBJ2-5
CDR3 protein: CATSRDLRELGSQYF
CDR3 DNA: TGTGCCACCAGCAGAGATCTTAGGGAGCTGGGGTCCCAGTACTTC

D gene: -
clone size: -
V gene: TRBV20-1
J gene: TRBJ2-1
CDR3 protein: CSARDFIGNNEQFF
CDR3 DNA: TGCAGTGCTAGAGATTTTATAGGCAACAATGAGCAGTTCTTC

D gene: -
clone size: -
V gene: TRBV7-9
J gene: TRBJ2-1
CDR3 protein: CASSLAASSYNEQFF
CDR3 DNA: TGTGCCAGCAGCTTAGCAGCGAGCTCCTACAATGAGCAGTTCTTC

D gene: TRBD1
clone size: -
V gene: TRBV6-5
J gene: TRBJ2-7
CDR3 protein: CASSYRTGESYEQYF
CDR3 DNA: TGTGCCAGCAGTTATCGTACAGGGGAGTCCTACGAGCAGTACTTC

D gene: TRBD1
clone size: -
V gene: TRBV18
J gene: TRBJ1-6
CDR3 protein: CASSLDRVNSPLHF
CDR3 DNA: TGTGCCAGCTCGCTGGACAGGGTCAATTCACCCCTCCACTTT

D gene: -
clone size: -
V gene: TRBV6-2/TRBV6-3
J gene: TRBJ1-2
CDR3 protein: CASSTIRDPANGYTF
CDR3 DNA: TGTGCCAGCAGCACCATCCGGGATCCAGCCAATGGCTACACCTTC

D gene: -
clone size: -
V gene: TRBV20-1
J gene: TRBJ2-7
CDR3 protein: CSALGLSDVTYEQYF
CDR3 DNA: TGCAGTGCACTTGGACTTTCTGACGTCACCTACGAGCAGTACTTC

D gene: -
clone size: -
V gene: TRBV7-8
J gene: TRBJ2-7
CDR3 protein: CASSSTRHEQYF
CDR3 DNA: TGTGCCAGCAGCTCAACCAGACACGAGCAGTACTTC

D gene: -
clone size: -
V gene: TRBV20-1
J gene: TRBJ2-1
CDR3 protein: CSARGGSSYNEQFF
CDR3 DNA: TGCAGTGCTAGGGGCGGGTCCTCCTACAATGAGCAGTTCTTC

D gene: -
clone size: few
V gene: TRBV20-1
J gene: TRBJ1-1
CDR3 protein: CSATRQPMNTEAFF
CDR3 DNA: TGCAGTGCTACGCGGCAGCCCATGAACACTGAAGCTTTCTTT

D gene: -
clone size: -
V gene: TRBV21-1
J gene: TRBJ1-5
CDR3 protein: CASSKGGQSDQPQHF
CDR3 DNA: TGTGCCAGCAGCAAAGGAGGACAGTCCGATCAGCCCCAGCATTTT

D gene: TRBD2
clone size: -
V gene: TRBV30
J gene: TRBJ2-7
CDR3 protein: CAWSPATSGYEQYF
CDR3 DNA: TGTGCCTGGAGTCCGGCGACTAGCGGTTACGAGCAGTACTTC

D gene: TRBD1
clone size: -
V gene: TRBV6-2/TRBV6-3
J gene: TRBJ1-2
CDR3 protein: CASIETGSNYGYTF
CDR3 DNA: TGTGCCAGCATCGAGACAGGGAGTAACTATGGCTACACCTTC

D gene: TRBD2
clone size: -
V gene: TRBV2
J gene: TRBJ2-4
CDR3 protein: CASTERGGGNIQYF
CDR3 DNA: TGTGCCAGCACCGAGCGGGGGGGCGGGAACATTCAGTACTTC

D gene: TRBD1
clone size: -
V gene: TRBV6-1
J gene: TRBJ2-7
CDR3 protein: CASSEEGTGAYEQYF
CDR3 DNA: TGTGCCAGCAGTGAAGAGGGGACAGGGGCCTACGAGCAGTACTTC

D gene: -
clone size: few
V gene: TRBV27
J gene: TRBJ2-1
CDR3 protein: CASSSRDGYNEQFF
CDR3 DNA: TGTGCCAGCAGTTCCAGGGACGGATACAATGAGCAGTTCTTC

D gene: -
clone size: -
V gene: TRBV9
J gene: TRBJ1-1
CDR3 protein: CASSEEGNPEAFF
CDR3 DNA: TGTGCCAGCAGCGAGGAGGGGAACCCTGAAGCTTTCTTT

D gene: -
clone size: -
V gene: TRBV20-1
J gene: TRBJ1-5
CDR3 protein: CSALPGRVSRQPQHF
CDR3 DNA: TGCAGTGCTCTCCCCGGGAGGGTTTCTAGGCAGCCCCAGCATTTT

D gene: TRBD2
clone size: -
V gene: TRBV29-1
J gene: TRBJ2-3
CDR3 protein: CSVTPLALAGKDTQYF
CDR3 DNA: TGCAGCGTTACCCCCCTGGCGCTAGCGGGTAAAGATACGCAGTATTTT

D gene: TRBD1
clone size: -
V gene: TRBV20-1
J gene: TRBJ1-6
CDR3 protein: CSARPPDRPNSPLHF
CDR3 DNA: TGCAGTGCTAGGCCCCCGGACAGGCCTAATTCACCCCTCCACTTT

D gene: -
clone size: -
V gene: TRBV6-2/TRBV6-3
J gene: TRBJ1-5
CDR3 protein: CASWDIGNQPQHF
CDR3 DNA: TGTGCCAGCTGGGACATAGGGAATCAGCCCCAGCATTTT

D gene: -
clone size: -
V gene: TRBV7-2
J gene: TRBJ2-2
CDR3 protein: CASSFTRDGELFF
CDR3 DNA: TGTGCCAGCAGCTTTACACGGGACGGGGAGCTGTTTTTT

D gene: TRBD1
clone size: -
V gene: TRBV7-9
J gene: TRBJ1-5
CDR3 protein: CASSRIGTVNQPQHF
CDR3 DNA: TGTGCCAGCAGCCGGATCGGGACAGTTAATCAGCCCCAGCATTTT

D gene: TRBD2
clone size: -
V gene: TRBV7-2
J gene: TRBJ2-4
CDR3 protein: CASSPSGSGAKNIQYF
CDR3 DNA: TGTGCCAGCAGCCCTAGCGGGAGCGGGGCCAAAAACATTCAGTACTTC

D gene: TRBD1
clone size: few
V gene: TRBV20-1
J gene: TRBJ2-3
CDR3 protein: CRAPTGIADTQYF
CDR3 DNA: TGCAGGGCCCCGACAGGGATAGCAGATACGCAGTATTTT